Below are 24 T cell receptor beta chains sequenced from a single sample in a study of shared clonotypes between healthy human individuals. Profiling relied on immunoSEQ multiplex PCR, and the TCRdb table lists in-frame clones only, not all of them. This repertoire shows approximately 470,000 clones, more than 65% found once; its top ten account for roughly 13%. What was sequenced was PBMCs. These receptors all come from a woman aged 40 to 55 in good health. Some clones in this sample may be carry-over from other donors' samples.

The CDR3 DNA sequence: TGTGCCAGCAGCTCCGGGACTAGCGGGAGGGGCACCTACGAGCAGTACTTC. It yields the protein CASSSGTSGRGTYEQYF. The chain employs TRBV5-7 and TRBJ2-7; 16 nucleotides align to TRBD2. TRBV5-7 is known as an ORF, though its function is uncertain. The CDR3 spans 17 residues. Trimming removed 3 bases from V and 2 bases from J; junction bases left unmatched: 5.

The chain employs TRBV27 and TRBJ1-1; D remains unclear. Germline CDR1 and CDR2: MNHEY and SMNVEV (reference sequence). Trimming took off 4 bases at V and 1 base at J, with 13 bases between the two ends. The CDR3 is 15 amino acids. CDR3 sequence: CASSSSGSSNTEAFF. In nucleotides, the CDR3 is TGTGCCAGCAGTTCCTCTGGGTCTTCGAACACTGAAGCTTTCTTT.

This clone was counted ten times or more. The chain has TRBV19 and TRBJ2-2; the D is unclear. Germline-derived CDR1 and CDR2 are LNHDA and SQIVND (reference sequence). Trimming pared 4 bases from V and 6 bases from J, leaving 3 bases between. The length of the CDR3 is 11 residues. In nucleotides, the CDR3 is TGTGCCAGTAGTAACCCCGGGGAGCTGTTTTTT. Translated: CASSNPGELFF.

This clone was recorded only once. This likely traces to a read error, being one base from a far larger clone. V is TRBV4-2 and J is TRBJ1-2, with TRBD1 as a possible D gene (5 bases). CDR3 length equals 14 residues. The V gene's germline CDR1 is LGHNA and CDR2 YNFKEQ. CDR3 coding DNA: TGTGCCAGCATCCAAGAAGGGGCCCACTATGGCTACACCTTC. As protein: CASIQEGAHYGYTF.

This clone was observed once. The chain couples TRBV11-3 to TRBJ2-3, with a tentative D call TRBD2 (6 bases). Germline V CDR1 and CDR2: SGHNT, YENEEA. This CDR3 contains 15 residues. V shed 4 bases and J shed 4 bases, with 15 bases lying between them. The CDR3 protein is CASSSDGGSADTQYF. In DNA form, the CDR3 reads TGTGCCAGCAGCTCCGACGGAGGGAGCGCAGATACGCAGTATTTT.

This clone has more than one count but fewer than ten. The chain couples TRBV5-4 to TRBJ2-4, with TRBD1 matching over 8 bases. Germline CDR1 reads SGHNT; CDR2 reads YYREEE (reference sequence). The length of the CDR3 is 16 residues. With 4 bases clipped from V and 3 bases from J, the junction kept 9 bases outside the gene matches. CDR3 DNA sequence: TGTGCCAGCAGCCCGGACAGGGTAGAAGTCAAAAACATTCAGTACTTC. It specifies CASSPDRVEVKNIQYF.

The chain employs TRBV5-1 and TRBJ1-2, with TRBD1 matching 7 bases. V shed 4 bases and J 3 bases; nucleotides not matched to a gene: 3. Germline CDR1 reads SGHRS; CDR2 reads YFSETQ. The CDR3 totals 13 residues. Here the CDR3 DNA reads TGCGCCAGCAGCGGACAGGTTGACTATGGCTACACCTTC. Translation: CASSGQVDYGYTF.

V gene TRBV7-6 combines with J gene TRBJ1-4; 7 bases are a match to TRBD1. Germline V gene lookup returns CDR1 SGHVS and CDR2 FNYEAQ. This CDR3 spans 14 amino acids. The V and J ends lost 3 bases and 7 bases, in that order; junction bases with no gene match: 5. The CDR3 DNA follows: TGTGCCAGCAGCTTGGGGACAGCTAGTGAAAAACTGTTTTTT. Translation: CASSLGTASEKLFF.

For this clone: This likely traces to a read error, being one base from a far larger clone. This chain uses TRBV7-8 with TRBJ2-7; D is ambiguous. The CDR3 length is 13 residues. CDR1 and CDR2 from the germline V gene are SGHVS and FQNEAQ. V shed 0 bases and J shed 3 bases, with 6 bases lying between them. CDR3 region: CASSLAPHYEQYF. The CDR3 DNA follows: TGTGCCAGCAGCTTAGCCCCACACTACGAGCAGTACTTC.

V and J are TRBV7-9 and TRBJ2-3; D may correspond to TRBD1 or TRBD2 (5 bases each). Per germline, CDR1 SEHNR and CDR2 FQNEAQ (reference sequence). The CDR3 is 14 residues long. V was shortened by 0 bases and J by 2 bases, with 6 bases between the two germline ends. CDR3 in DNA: TGTGCCAGCAGCTTAGCGGGACCCACAGATACGCAGTATTTT. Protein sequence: CASSLAGPTDTQYF.

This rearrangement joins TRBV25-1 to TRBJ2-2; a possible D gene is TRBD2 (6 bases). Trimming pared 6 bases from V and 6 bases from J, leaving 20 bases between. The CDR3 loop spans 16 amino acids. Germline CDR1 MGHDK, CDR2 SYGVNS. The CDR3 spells CASSDYGGLGPGELFF. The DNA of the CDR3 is TGTGCCAGCAGCGACTACGGGGGTCTTGGTCCCGGGGAGCTGTTTTTT.

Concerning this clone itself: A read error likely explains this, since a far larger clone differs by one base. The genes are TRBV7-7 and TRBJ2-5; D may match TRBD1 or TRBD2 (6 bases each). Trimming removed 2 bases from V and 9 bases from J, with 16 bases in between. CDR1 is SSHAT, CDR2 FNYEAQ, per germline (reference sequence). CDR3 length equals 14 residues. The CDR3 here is CASSLTRGAEAQYF. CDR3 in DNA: TGTGCCAGCAGCTTAACTAGGGGGGCGGAGGCCCAGTACTTC.

The CDR3 DNA is TGTGCCAGTTCGGAAGCGGCCTGGGGGCAGCCCCAGCATTTT. Translating it yields CASSEAAWGQPQHF. The rearrangement uses TRBV28 and TRBJ1-5, with a tentative D call TRBD1 (5 bases). The CDR3 sequence is 14 residues long. V lost 9 bases, J lost 7 bases, and 19 bases lay in between. Germline V lookup: CDR1 MDHEN, CDR2 SYDVKM.

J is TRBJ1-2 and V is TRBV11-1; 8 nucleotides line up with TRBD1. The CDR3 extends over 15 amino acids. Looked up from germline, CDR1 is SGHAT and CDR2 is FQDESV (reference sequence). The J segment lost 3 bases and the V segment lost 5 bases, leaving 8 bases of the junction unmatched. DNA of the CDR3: TGTGCCAGCAGCCGACAGGGGCCCTCCTACTATGGCTACACCTTC. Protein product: CASSRQGPSYYGYTF.

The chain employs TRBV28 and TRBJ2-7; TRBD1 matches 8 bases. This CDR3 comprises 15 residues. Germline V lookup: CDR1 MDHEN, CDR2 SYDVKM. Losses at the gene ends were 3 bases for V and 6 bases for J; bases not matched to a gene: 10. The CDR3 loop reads CASSFTGGIGLEQYF. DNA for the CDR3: TGTGCCAGCAGTTTTACAGGGGGGATCGGTCTCGAGCAGTACTTC.

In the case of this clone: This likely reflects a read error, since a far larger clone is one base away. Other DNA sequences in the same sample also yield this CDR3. The CDR3 region has the DNA TGTGCCTGGAGTAACGGGGTGGGAGATCAGCCCCAGCACTTT. This gives the protein CAWSNGVGDQPQHF. V usage is TRBV30 and J usage is TRBJ1-5; no clear D. The CDR3 is 14 residues long. CDR1 is GTSNPN, CDR2 SVGIG, per germline (reference sequence).

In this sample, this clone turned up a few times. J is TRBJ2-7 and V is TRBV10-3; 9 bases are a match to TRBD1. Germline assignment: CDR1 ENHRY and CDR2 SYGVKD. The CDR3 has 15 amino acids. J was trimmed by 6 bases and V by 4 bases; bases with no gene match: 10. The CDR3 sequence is CAISASTGGLGEQYF. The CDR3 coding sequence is TGTGCCATCAGTGCTTCGACAGGGGGGTTAGGCGAGCAGTACTTC.

The CDR3 spells CAISATGRGYEQYF. CDR3 DNA: TGTGCCATCAGTGCAACGGGCAGGGGCTACGAGCAGTACTTC. The chain carries TRBV10-3 and TRBJ2-7, with D maybe TRBD1 (6 bases). This CDR3 region has 14 residues. Trimming shortened V by 4 bases and J by 3 bases, and 13 bases separated the two germline ends. From germline, CDR1 is ENHRY and CDR2 SYGVKD.

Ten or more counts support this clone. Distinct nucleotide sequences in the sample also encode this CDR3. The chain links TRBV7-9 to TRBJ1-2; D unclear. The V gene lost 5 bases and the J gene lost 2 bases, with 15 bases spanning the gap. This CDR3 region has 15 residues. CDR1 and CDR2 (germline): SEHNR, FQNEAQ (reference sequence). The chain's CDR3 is CASSTGRSWNYGYTF. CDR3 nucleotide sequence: TGTGCCAGCAGCACCGGACGGAGCTGGAACTATGGCTACACCTTC. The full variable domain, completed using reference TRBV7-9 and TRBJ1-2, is DTGVSQNPRHKITKRGQNVTFRCDPISEHNRLYWYRQTLGQGPEFLTYFQNEAQLEKSRLLSDRFSAERPKGSFSTLEIQRTEQGDSAMYLCASSTGRSWNYGYTFGSGTRLTVV.

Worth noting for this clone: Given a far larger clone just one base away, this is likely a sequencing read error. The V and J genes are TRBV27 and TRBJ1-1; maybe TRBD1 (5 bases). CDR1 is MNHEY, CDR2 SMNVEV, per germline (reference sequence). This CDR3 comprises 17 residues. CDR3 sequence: CASSYSRGSIMNTEVFF. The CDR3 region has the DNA TGTGCCAGCAGTTATAGTAGGGGATCGATTATGAACACTGAAGTTTTCTTT.

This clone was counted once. This CDR3 is CASSPSRGAAYEQYF. The CDR3 nucleotides read TGTGCCAGCAGCCCAAGCCGGGGAGCGGCCTACGAGCAGTACTTC. The chain uses TRBV11-2 and TRBJ2-7; maybe TRBD2 (5 bases). The CDR3 length is 15 residues. Germline loops: CDR1 SGHAT, CDR2 FQNNGV. V gave up 5 bases and J gave up 2 bases, with 16 bases separating them.

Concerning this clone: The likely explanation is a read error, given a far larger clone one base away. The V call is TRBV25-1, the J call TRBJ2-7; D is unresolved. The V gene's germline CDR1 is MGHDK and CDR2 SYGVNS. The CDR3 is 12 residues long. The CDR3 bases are TGTACCAGCAGTGAATATAGCCACGAGCAGTACTTC. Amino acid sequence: CTSSEYSHEQYF.

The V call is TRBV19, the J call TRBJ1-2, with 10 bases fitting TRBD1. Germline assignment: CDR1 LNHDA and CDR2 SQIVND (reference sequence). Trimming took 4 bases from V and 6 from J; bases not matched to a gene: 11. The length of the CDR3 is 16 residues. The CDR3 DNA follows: TGTGCCAGTAGTACTAATCCCGGGACAGGGGACGATGGCTACACCTTC. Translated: CASSTNPGTGDDGYTF.

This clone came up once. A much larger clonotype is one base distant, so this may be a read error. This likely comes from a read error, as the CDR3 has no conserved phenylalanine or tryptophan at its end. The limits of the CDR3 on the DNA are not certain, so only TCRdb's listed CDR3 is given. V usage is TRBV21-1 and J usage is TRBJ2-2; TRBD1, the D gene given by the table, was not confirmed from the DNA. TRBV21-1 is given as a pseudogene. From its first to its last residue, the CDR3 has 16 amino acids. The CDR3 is CASSKSSGKGGGELFL.